This T cell receptor beta chain was sequenced for a study of vaccination and CD4 T cells after COVID-19. Study overall: Convalescent cases consisted of six males and four females, of whom two were Hispanic. Samples after vaccination came a median 72 days past dose two, ranging 14 to 241.

Comments on this clonotype: No antigen is known for it.

V shed 5 bases and J 2 bases; nucleotides not matched to a gene: 11. CDR1 and CDR2 from the germline V gene are SEHNR and FQNEAQ (reference sequence). CDR3 size: 17 residues. The treatment here: roughly ten-day PBMC culture with coronavirus spike peptide pools or control peptides (ViraFEST assay). Half the medium was replaced with fresh IL-2 medium on days 3 and 7. Sequencing of cultured CD4+ T cell DNA used the Oncomine TCR Beta short-read assay. TCRdb itself ran the PCR reads through MiXCR, one entry per CDR3 protein. The table shows approximately 12,000 distinct CDR3 sequences, with roughly 61% occurring only once.

The chain is built from TRBV7-9 and TRBJ2-3, with 9 positions matching TRBD2. The sample was CD4+ T cells from blood, cultured in vitro, taken before SARS-CoV-2 vaccination. The receptor was derived from a human donor who had recovered from COVID-19. CDR3 bases: TGTGCCAGCAGCACCACCCGGGCGGGAGGGGCCACAGATACGCAGTATTTT. Its protein is CASSTTRAGGATDTQYF.